This T cell receptor (beta chain) was obtained from a study of metastatic and nonmetastatic thyroid tumors. Study details: Malignant and benign thyroid patients had repertoires compared in peripheral blood and tumor or nodule tissue.

Per the original methods: The study built a papillary thyroid cancer distant-metastasis classifier from CDR3 differences across clinicopathological groups. TCRdb reassembled clones from the PCR reads with MiXCR. The V and J calls were determined by TCRdb, not by the authors. The table lists over 15,000 clones, 25% to 30% of them singletons. This CDR3 contains 13 residues. Trimming shortened V by 6 bases and J by 1 base, and 9 bases separated the two germline ends. In its sample, this clone was seen a few times. Thyroid surgery was preceded by no treatment in any patient. This clonotype originated in a female donor with papillary thyroid cancer or a benign thyroid nodule (not recorded which). Some clones in this sample may be carry-over from other donors' samples. This sequence joins TRBV12-3 or TRBV12-4 and TRBJ1-2; tentative D call: TRBD1 (6 bases). What was sequenced was tumor tissue. The CDR3 is CASSNRDNYGYTF. For the CDR3, the DNA is TGTGCCAGCAGCAACAGGGATAACTATGGCTACACCTTC.